Given below is one T cell receptor beta chain in context. The repertoire was sequenced with immunoSEQ multiplex PCR; TCRdb's copy has only in-frame clones and lacks some. The repertoire consists of fewer than 250,000 clones, with 89% occurring once and the leading ten covering roughly 8.1%. CDR1 and CDR2 (germline): GTSNPN, SVGIG (reference sequence). There are 14 residues in the CDR3. V lost 5 bases and J lost 3, with 14 bases in between. This record belongs to a study of blood T cell repertoires in COVID-19. Either two negative PCRs, clearance, or symptom resolution qualified Cohort 3 donors as recovered.

This TCR came from a woman aged 18-29 years who had recovered from COVID-19. The gene calls are TRBV30 and TRBJ1-5; D not resolved. Sample: PBMCs or T cells enriched from blood (not recorded which). The CDR3 spells CAWQASNHNQPQHF. CDR3 bases: TGTGCCTGGCAGGCGAGCAACCACAATCAGCCCCAGCATTTT.